This T cell receptor beta chain was sequenced for a study of post-analysis software for immune sequencing data. Study summary: The cohort encompassed relapsing-remitting, secondary progressive and progressive-relapsing multiple sclerosis disease courses. Study-wide results and caveats: Controls had significantly higher normalized Chao1 diversity than multiple sclerosis patients. Five TRBV segments, including TRBV5-6, TRBV5-1 and TRBV20-1, were more frequent in patients than controls. F measure grouped same-batch samples tightly together.

V lost 0 bases and J 2 bases, leaving 23 bases between the germline ends. Germline values: CDR1 LGHNA, CDR2 YNFKEQ. The CDR3 spans 19 residues. Unique molecular identifiers were present in the TCR beta cDNA libraries. With roughly 0.85 to 11 million T cells as the source, 450,000 to 600,000 cDNA molecules resulted. TCRdb itself ran the PCR reads through MiXCR, one entry per CDR3 protein. The sample yields approximately 630,000 distinct CDR3 sequences, approximately 60% seen once. A remark on this clonotype: What it binds is unknown.

Sequencing used blood. This clonotype was obtained from a girl aged 2 to 10 with multiple sclerosis. The V and J genes are TRBV4-2 and TRBJ2-7, with D possibly TRBD2 on 6 matching bases. The CDR3 region is CASSQDVPGEVAGAYEQYF. CDR3 in DNA: TGTGCCAGCAGCCAAGATGTACCGGGAGAAGTCGCCGGGGCCTACGAGCAGTACTTC.